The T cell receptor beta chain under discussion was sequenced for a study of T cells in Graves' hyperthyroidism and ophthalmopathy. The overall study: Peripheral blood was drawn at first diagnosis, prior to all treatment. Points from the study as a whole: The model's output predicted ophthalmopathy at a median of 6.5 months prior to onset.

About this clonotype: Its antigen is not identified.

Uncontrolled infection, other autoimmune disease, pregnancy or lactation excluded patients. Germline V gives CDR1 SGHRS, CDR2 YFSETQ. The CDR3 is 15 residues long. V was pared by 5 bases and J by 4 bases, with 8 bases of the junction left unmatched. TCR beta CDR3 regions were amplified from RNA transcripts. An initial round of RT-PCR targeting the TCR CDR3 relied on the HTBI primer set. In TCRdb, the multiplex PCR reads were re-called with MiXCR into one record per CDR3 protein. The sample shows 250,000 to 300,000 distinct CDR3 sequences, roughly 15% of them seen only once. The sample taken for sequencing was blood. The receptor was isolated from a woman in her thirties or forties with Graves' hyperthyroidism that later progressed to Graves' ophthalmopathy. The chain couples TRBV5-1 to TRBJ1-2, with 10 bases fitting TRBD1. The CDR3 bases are TGCGCCAGCAGGAGTGGACAGGGGGACGGCTATGGCTACACCTTC. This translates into CASRSGQGDGYGYTF.